The source of this TCR beta chain is a study of esophageal squamous cell carcinoma under preoperative chemotherapy. A remark on this clonotype: Germline is not matched at one junction end, which may reflect a read error.

In TCRdb, the PCR reads were re-called with MiXCR into one record per CDR3 protein. This table has 16,000 or so distinct CDR3 sequences, about three fifths appearing once. Germline CDR1 reads MNHEY; CDR2 reads SVGAGI. The CDR3 is 15 amino acids. Described time point: before preoperative PTX-NDP chemotherapy. The chain has TRBV6-5 and TRBJ1-5, with unresolved D. The sample here was taken from a patient given preoperative chemotherapy. The TCR comes from a human donor with esophageal squamous cell carcinoma. The donor label of this sample is uncertain. The CDR3 sequence: CASSLFPGFDQPQHF. The CDR3 DNA follows: TGTGCCAGCAGTTTATTCCCGGGATTCGATCAACCCCAGCATTTT.